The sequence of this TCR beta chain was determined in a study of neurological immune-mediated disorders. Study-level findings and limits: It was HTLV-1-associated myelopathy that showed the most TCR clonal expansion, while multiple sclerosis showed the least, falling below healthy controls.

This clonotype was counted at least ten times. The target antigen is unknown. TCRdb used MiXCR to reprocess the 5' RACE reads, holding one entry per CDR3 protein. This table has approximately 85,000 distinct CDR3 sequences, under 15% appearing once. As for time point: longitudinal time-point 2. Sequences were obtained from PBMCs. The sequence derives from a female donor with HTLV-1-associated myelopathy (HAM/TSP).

Here the CDR3 reads CASTRQVKETQYF. In DNA form, the CDR3 reads TGCGCCAGCACACGACAGGTTAAAGAGACCCAGTACTTC. The chain has TRBV5-1 and TRBJ2-5; D is perhaps TRBD1 (6 bases). The CDR3 is 13 residues long. The V end lost 6 bases, the J end lost 3 bases, and 12 bases lay between the germline ends. The germline CDR1 and CDR2 sequences are SGHRS and YFSETQ.